This T cell receptor beta chain is from a study of read filtering for tumor transcriptome and immune sequencing. Study overall: RNA-seq yielded only about 75 to 1,300 TCR reads, IR-seq about 4 to 10.27 million.

This library used roughly 430 ng RNA and molecular barcoded adaptors spanning alpha/delta and beta/gamma chains. TCRdb itself ran the reads through MiXCR, one entry per CDR3 protein. The table has some 120,000 distinct CDR3 sequences, 10% to 15% seen once. The V and J ends lost 4 bases and 0 bases respectively, with 16 bases between them. Germline-derived CDR1 and CDR2 are SGHVS and FQNEAQ. The CDR3 sequence is 17 residues long. This clonotype was seen only a few times. The sequence came from a donor aged 40 or older with multiple myeloma. Input material: a population of CD138-negative cells sorted from bone marrow. V usage is TRBV7-8 and J usage is TRBJ1-5; the D is unclear. For the CDR3, the DNA is TGTGCCAGCAGCTACGGAGGAACACGGTATAGCAATCAGCCCCAGCATTTT. This sequence encodes CASSYGGTRYSNQPQHF.